The clone carrying this T cell receptor (beta chain) was found a few times. V gave up 5 bases and J gave up 7 bases, with 20 bases separating them. This CDR3 has 15 residues. CDR1 SEHNR and CDR2 FQNEAQ come from the germline V gene (reference sequence). The whole isolated RNA underwent reverse transcription, so sequencing captured expressed TCRB transcripts. Measured with immunoSEQ multiplex PCR; TCRdb has only the in-frame clones, and not every one. Of 350,000 to 450,000 clones detected, about 16% appear once; the ten largest clones hold about 0.019%. These data originate in a study of beta chain features in type 1 diabetes.

This sequence originates from a woman aged 18-29 years in good health. The chain combines TRBV7-9 with TRBJ1-1; tentatively, D is TRBD1 (6 bases). Material: naive CD4+ T cells from blood. CDR3 in amino acids: CASSLTGSGLGEAFF. The DNA of the CDR3 is TGTGCCAGCAGCCTCACAGGGTCCGGGTTAGGTGAAGCTTTCTTT.